This passage covers 31 T cell receptor beta chains from one sample sequenced in a study of shared clonotypes between healthy human individuals. This table comes from immunoSEQ multiplex PCR, and its TCRdb copy is limited to in-frame clones, with some not included. The sample has about 1 million clones; 75% are singletons. Input material: memory CD4+ T cells sorted from blood. Subset: CD45RA-negative fraction. Every receptor here comes from a man between 18 and 35 years old in good health.

This clone was observed a single time. CDR3 region: CASSQEIGRVPTGELFF. The CDR3 bases are TGTGCCAGCAGCCAAGAAATCGGCAGGGTGCCCACCGGGGAGCTGTTTTTT. The chain uses TRBV4-2 and TRBJ2-2, with D tentatively TRBD1 (5 bases). The CDR3 has 17 amino acids. Trimming removed 0 bases from V and 4 bases from J, with 15 bases in between. Germline V CDR1 and CDR2: LGHNA, YNFKEQ.

Here the CDR3 reads CASSERQGDTQPQHF. CDR3 sequence (DNA): TGTGCCAGCAGTGAACGACAGGGGGACACTCAGCCCCAGCATTTT. The genes are TRBV2 and TRBJ1-5; 9 positions match TRBD1. Germline lookup yields CDR1 SNHLY and CDR2 FYNNEI. J lost 6 bases, V lost 2 bases, and 5 bases had no gene match. This CDR3 has 15 residues.

This clone was seen only a few times. V and J are TRBV30 and TRBJ1-2; no firm D call. The CDR3 sequence is 12 residues long. V was cut by 0 bases and J by 8 bases, with 10 bases left in between. Germline assignment: CDR1 GTSNPN and CDR2 SVGIG (reference sequence). The CDR3 sequence: CAWSVLLWGYTF. The CDR3 bases are TGTGCCTGGAGTGTACTCCTCTGGGGCTACACCTTC. The variable domain in full, completed from reference TRBV30 and TRBJ1-2, reads SQTIHQWPATLVQPVGSPLSLECTVEGTSNPNLYWYRQAAGRGLQLLFYSVGIGQISSEVPQNLSASRPQDRQFILSSKKLLLSDSGFYLCAWSVLLWGYTFGSGTRLTVV.

V gene TRBV11-3 combines with J gene TRBJ2-5; a possible D gene is TRBD1 (6 bases). V gave up 1 base and J gave up 1 base, with 16 bases separating them. Germline-derived CDR1 and CDR2 are SGHNT and YENEEA. The CDR3 runs to 17 residues. CDR3 amino acids: CASSLGGAGVFQETQYF. The DNA for the CDR3 is TGTGCCAGCAGCTTAGGAGGCGCAGGGGTATTCCAAGAGACCCAGTACTTC.

CDR3 residues: CASSQGMGQPVYNSPLHF. The CDR3 DNA is TGTGCCAGCAGCCAAGGAATGGGACAGCCCGTTTATAATTCACCCCTCCACTTT. This chain uses TRBV4-2 with TRBJ1-6; TRBD1 matches 7 bases. Germline V gene data show CDR1 as LGHNA and CDR2 as YNFKEQ. The CDR3 contains 18 residues. The V gene end was trimmed by 1 base and the J gene end by 4 bases; junction bases not matched to a gene: 10.

The rearrangement uses TRBV27 and TRBJ2-3, with no clear D. Looked up from germline, CDR1 is MNHEY and CDR2 is SMNVEV (reference sequence). V gave up 1 base and J gave up 4 bases, with 6 bases separating them. CDR3 length: 13 amino acids. The CDR3 DNA reads TGTGCCAGCAGTTTATTGATCGCAGATACGCAGTATTTT. It specifies CASSLLIADTQYF.

The chain has TRBV4-3 and TRBJ1-1; tentatively, D is TRBD1 (5 bases). V was cut by 0 bases and J by 1 base, with 15 bases left in between. Germline CDR1 and CDR2: LGHNA and YSLEER. The CDR3 runs 17 residues. The CDR3 DNA follows: TGCGCCAGCAGCCAAGAAGGGGTGGGAGGGCAGAACACTGAAGCTTTCTTT. Amino acid sequence: CASSQEGVGGQNTEAFF.

The CDR3 region is CASSLSGTQRYGYTF. CDR3 coding DNA: TGTGCCAGCAGCTTATCCGGGACACAACGCTATGGCTACACCTTC. The V gene is TRBV7-2, the J gene TRBJ1-2; possible D gene TRBD1, 6 bases. The CDR3 is 15 residues long. The germline V gene encodes CDR1 SGHTA and CDR2 FQGNSA. V gave up 2 bases and J gave up 4 bases, with 14 bases separating them.

The V and J genes are TRBV9 and TRBJ2-7; possibly TRBD1 for D (6 bases). The ends were cut back, 2 bases at V and 2 bases at J, with 20 bases in the middle. The CDR3 runs 17 residues. CDR1 SGDLS and CDR2 YYNGEE come from the germline V gene. This chain's CDR3 is CASSVGTTGFPTYEQYF. The CDR3 bases are TGTGCCAGCAGCGTCGGCACTACAGGGTTCCCAACCTACGAGCAGTACTTC.

The CDR3 nucleotides are TGTGCCACCCGCCGACCGGCCGCCACTGGCCCTGAAGCTTTCTTT. This translates into CATRRPAATGPEAFF. The rearrangement uses TRBV6-4 and TRBJ1-1; no reliable D call. Looked up from germline, CDR1 is MRHNA and CDR2 is SNTAGT. V was shortened by 10 bases and J by 6 bases, with 24 bases between the two germline ends. The CDR3 runs 15 residues.

This clone was seen more than once but under ten times. At the DNA level, this CDR3 is encoded by other sequences in the same sample as well. This rearrangement joins TRBV2 to TRBJ2-5; D unresolved. V lost 5 bases, J lost 1 base, and 2 bases lay in between. Germline CDR1 is SNHLY and CDR2 is FYNNEI. The CDR3 covers 11 residues. The CDR3 sequence: CASSLQETQYF. For the CDR3, the DNA is TGTGCCAGCAGTCTCCAAGAGACCCAGTACTTC.

A note on this clone: Sequence at one end of the junction differs from germline and may be a read error. This same CDR3 is encoded by further DNA sequences in the sample. This chain links TRBV7-2 with TRBJ2-5; 12 nucleotides align to TRBD2. Germline loops: CDR1 SGHTA, CDR2 FQGNSA. The CDR3 has 15 amino acids. The chain's CDR3 is CASSLAGGRRETQYF. In DNA form, the CDR3 reads TGTGCCAGCAGCCTAGCGGGAGGGCGGCGGGAGACCCAGTACTTC. The variable domain in full, completed from reference TRBV7-2 and TRBJ2-5, reads GAGVSQSPSNKVTEKGKDVELRCDPISGHTALYWYRQSLGQGLEFLIYFQGNSAPDKSGLPSDRFSAERTGGSVSTLTIQRTQQEDSAVYLCASSLAGGRRETQYFGPGTRLLVL.

This chain joins TRBV2 and TRBJ2-1; D not certain. V lost 5 bases and J 6 bases, leaving 8 bases between the germline ends. The CDR3 has 12 amino acids. Germline lookup yields CDR1 SNHLY and CDR2 FYNNEI. This CDR3 is CASSKSSNEQFF. For the CDR3, the DNA is TGTGCCAGCAGTAAGAGCAGCAATGAGCAGTTCTTC.

In DNA, the CDR3 is TGTGCCAGCAGCTTAGAGGTTCGACAGAGCTCCTACAATGAGCAGTTCTTC. Translating gives CASSLEVRQSSYNEQFF. The V gene is TRBV11-2, the J gene TRBJ2-1, with D possibly TRBD1 on 5 matching bases. CDR1 is SGHAT and CDR2 is FQNNGV in the germline V gene. This CDR3 has 17 residues. With 0 bases removed from V and 0 bases from J, the gap between germline ends came to 12 bases.

This clone has a handful of counts. The chain is built from TRBV28 and TRBJ2-7; 7 bases line up with TRBD1. CDR1 is MDHEN and CDR2 is SYDVKM in the germline V gene. The V and J ends lost 6 bases and 5 bases, in that order; junction bases with no gene match: 7. The CDR3 spans 13 residues. The CDR3 is CASSLDRDHEQYF. The DNA for the CDR3 is TGTGCCAGCAGCCTAGACAGGGACCACGAGCAGTACTTC.

The V and J genes are TRBV7-2 and TRBJ2-7, with D possibly TRBD2 on 6 matching bases. The V end lost 5 bases, the J end lost 4 bases, and 12 bases lay between the germline ends. Germline CDR1 is SGHTA and CDR2 is FQGNSA. The CDR3 spans 13 residues. As DNA, the CDR3 is TGTGCCAGCAGCCCCGGCGGGGTTTACGAGCAGTACTTC. Its translation is CASSPGGVYEQYF.

The chain combines TRBV11-3 with TRBJ2-3; the D is unclear. The CDR3 consists of 12 residues. Between the trimmed V and J ends, which lost 0 bases and 9 bases, there was a span of 7 bases. CDR1 and CDR2 (germline): SGHNT, YENEEA. This chain's CDR3 is CASSLDSSTQYF. DNA for the CDR3: TGTGCCAGCAGCTTAGACTCCTCCACGCAGTATTTT.

V and J are TRBV5-4 and TRBJ1-2; D remains ambiguous. The germline V gene encodes CDR1 SGHNT and CDR2 YYREEE (reference sequence). This CDR3 comprises 12 residues. V dropped 0 bases and J dropped 4 bases, with 4 bases sitting between them. The CDR3: CASSLDGYGYTF. In DNA form, the CDR3 reads TGTGCCAGCAGCTTGGATGGCTATGGCTACACCTTC.

The V gene is TRBV5-1, the J gene TRBJ2-1; tentative D call: TRBD2 (5 bases). The CDR3 loop spans 14 amino acids. V was cut by 2 bases and J by 5 bases, with 11 bases left in between. The V gene's germline CDR1 is SGHRS and CDR2 YFSETQ. The CDR3, as DNA: TGCGCCAGCAGCTTAGACTACGGGGACAATGAGCAGTTCTTC. It translates to CASSLDYGDNEQFF.

The V and J genes are TRBV28 and TRBJ1-6; 7 nucleotides match TRBD1. From germline, CDR1 is MDHEN and CDR2 SYDVKM. Losses at the gene ends were 2 bases for V and 8 bases for J; bases not matched to a gene: 6. CDR3 size: 15 residues. The CDR3 nucleotides read TGTGCCAGCAGTTTACCCACACAGGGGTATTCACCCCTCCACTTT. Translated, it gives CASSLPTQGYSPLHF.

Regarding this clone: Other DNA sequences of this sample code for an identical CDR3. The chain is built from TRBV30 and TRBJ1-2; the D is unclear. Trimming removed 0 bases from V and 7 bases from J, with 9 bases in between. The germline V gene has CDR1 GTSNPN and CDR2 SVGIG (reference sequence). This CDR3 comprises 12 residues. Here the CDR3 DNA reads TGTGCCTGGAGTGTGGGCGGAGGTGGCTACACCTTC. Its translation: CAWSVGGGGYTF.

The chain couples TRBV5-1 to TRBJ1-1; a possible D gene is TRBD1 (5 bases). CDR3 length equals 16 residues. Germline V gene lookup returns CDR1 SGHRS and CDR2 YFSETQ. Deletions cut 0 bases from V and 4 bases from J, with 16 bases between. In nucleotides, the CDR3 is TGCGCCAGCAGCTTGGGTAGGGGTTCGGCTGGCACTGAAGCTTTCTTT. This encodes CASSLGRGSAGTEAFF.

This chain uses TRBV29-1 with TRBJ2-7, with D possibly called TRBD1 or TRBD2 (5 bases each). This CDR3 spans 12 amino acids. The V gene lost 7 bases and the J gene lost 3 bases, with 13 bases spanning the gap. The germline V gene has CDR1 SQVTM and CDR2 ANQGSEA. CDR3 sequence: CSAGASVYEQYF. As DNA, the CDR3 is TGCAGCGCCGGGGCCTCAGTCTACGAGCAGTACTTC.

The V and J genes are TRBV28 and TRBJ2-5, with TRBD1 as a possible D gene (5 bases). Trimming took 4 bases from V and 2 from J, leaving 14 bases between them. Germline loops: CDR1 MDHEN, CDR2 SYDVKM. The CDR3 covers 15 residues. CDR3 protein: CASSSLGRNQETQYF. The CDR3, as DNA: TGTGCCAGCAGTTCGTTGGGGCGGAATCAAGAGACCCAGTACTTC. The full variable domain, completed using reference TRBV28 and TRBJ2-5, is DVKVTQSSRYLVKRTGEKVFLECVQDMDHENMFWYRQDPGLGLRLIYFSYDVKMKEKGDIPEGYSVSREKKERFSLILESASTNQTSMYLCASSSLGRNQETQYFGPGTRLLVL.

The chain is built from TRBV18 and TRBJ1-3; D call uncertain. V was shortened by 2 bases and J by 0 bases, with 11 bases between the two germline ends. The CDR3 consists of 16 residues. Germline loops: CDR1 KGHSH, CDR2 LQKENI. The CDR3 DNA follows: TGTGCCAGCTCACCAACGTTTTTTCTCTCTGGAAACACCATATATTTT. It yields the protein CASSPTFFLSGNTIYF.

J is TRBJ1-1 and V is TRBV5-4; D is unresolved. The CDR3 totals 13 residues. The germline V gene encodes CDR1 SGHNT and CDR2 YYREEE (reference sequence). The ends were cut back, 0 bases at V and 1 base at J, with 4 bases in the middle. In DNA form, the CDR3 reads TGTGCCAGCAGCTTGGACTCGAACACTGAAGCTTTCTTT. It is translated as CASSLDSNTEAFF. Full variable domain (remainder filled in from reference TRBV5-4 and TRBJ1-1): ETGVTQSPTHLIKTRGQQVTLRCSSQSGHNTVSWYQQALGQGPQFIFQYYREEENGRGNFPPRFSGLQFPNYSSELNVNALELDDSALYLCASSLDSNTEAFFGQGTRLTVV.

This clone has just a few counts. The chain's CDR3 is CASSPPTGNYGYTF. Written as DNA, the CDR3 is TGTGCCAGCAGTCCCCCCACCGGAAACTATGGCTACACCTTC. J is TRBJ1-2 and V is TRBV28; D not certain. Trimming cost V 5 bases and J 2 bases, with 12 bases left between them. This CDR3 contains 14 residues. From germline, CDR1 is MDHEN and CDR2 SYDVKM.

This clone was detected once. This chain joins TRBV5-6 and TRBJ2-4; possibly TRBD2 for D (5 bases). The CDR3 is 16 residues long. With 4 bases removed from V and 1 base from J, the gap between germline ends came to 15 bases. Germline values: CDR1 SGHDT, CDR2 YYEEEE. DNA for the CDR3: TGTGCCAGCAGCCTAACATACGAGGGTGCCAAAAACATTCAGTACTTC. Protein product: CASSLTYEGAKNIQYF.

This rearrangement joins TRBV7-9 to TRBJ1-2; D gene ambiguous. CDR1 and CDR2 from the germline V gene are SEHNR and FQNEAQ (reference sequence). The V and J ends lost 0 bases and 7 bases respectively, with 9 bases between them. The CDR3 length is 13 residues. The CDR3 coding sequence is TGTGCCAGCAGCTTAGCGCTGGCAGTTGGCTACACCTTC. It encodes CASSLALAVGYTF. Variable domain in full (rest from reference TRBV7-9 and TRBJ1-2): DTGVSQNPRHKITKRGQNVTFRCDPISEHNRLYWYRQTLGQGPEFLTYFQNEAQLEKSRLLSDRFSAERPKGSFSTLEIQRTEQGDSAMYLCASSLALAVGYTFGSGTRLTVV.

The V call is TRBV21-1, the J call TRBJ2-7; no check of the table's D call, TRBD1, against the DNA was made. TRBV21-1 is given as a pseudogene. This CDR3 has 16 residues. CDR3 residues: CASSKTRDRGAYEQYF. CDR3 coding DNA: TGTGCCAGCAGCAAAACGAGGGACAGGGGGGCCTACGAGCAGTACTTC.

A remark on this clone: This clone may be a read error of a much larger clone one base away. Additional DNA sequences in this sample encode the identical CDR3. V gene TRBV18 combines with J gene TRBJ2-2, with D perhaps matching TRBD1 (5 bases). The germline V and J ends were trimmed by 3 bases and 4 bases, with 6 bases remaining between them. CDR1 and CDR2 (germline): KGHSH, LQKENI. CDR3 length: 13 residues. CDR3 nucleotide sequence: TGTGCCAGCTCACCCCAGGGCACCGGGGAGCTGTTTTTT. This codes for CASSPQGTGELFF. The variable domain in full, completed from reference TRBV18 and TRBJ2-2, reads NAGVMQNPRHLVRRRGQEARLRCSPMKGHSHVYWYRQLPEEGLKFMVYLQKENIIDESGMPKERFSAEFPKEGPSILRIQQVVRGDSAAYFCASSPQGTGELFFGEGSRLTVL.